These 21 T cell receptor beta chains were all obtained from the same sample, sequenced in a study of T cell repertoires in cytomegalovirus infection. TCRdb redid the calling of the reads with MiXCR, one entry per CDR3 protein. Of a few hundred thousand distinct CDR3 sequences in the sample, more than 15% were seen once. The sequencing sample was made of CD8+ T cells from PBMCs. These receptor sequences come from a human donor in good health (CMV status not recorded). Some clones in this sample may be carry-over from other donors' samples.

This clonotype has just a few counts. The chain links TRBV7-9 to TRBJ1-1; the D gene is possibly TRBD1 (5 bases). Trimming pared 6 bases from V and 5 bases from J, leaving 19 bases between. Per the germline V gene, CDR1 is SEHNR and CDR2 is FQNEAQ (reference sequence). The CDR3 sequence is 15 residues long. CDR3 loop: CASSPRDPLGTEAFF. In DNA form, the CDR3 reads TGTGCCAGCAGTCCCCGGGACCCTTTGGGGACTGAAGCTTTCTTT.

This clonotype has more than one count but fewer than ten. V and J are TRBV12-3 or TRBV12-4 and TRBJ2-3; no clear D gene. V was clipped by 6 bases and J by 0 bases, with 13 bases between them. This CDR3 is 15 amino acids long. This CDR3 is CASRPDAYSTDTQYF. The CDR3, as DNA: TGTGCCAGCAGACCAGACGCGTATAGCACAGATACGCAGTATTTT.

This clonotype was observed many times. The chain links TRBV12-3 or TRBV12-4 to TRBJ2-2; no definite D call. The CDR3 sequence is 15 residues long. Deletions cut 1 base from V and 1 base from J, with 7 bases between. This CDR3 reads CASSLGQLNTGELFF. CDR3 sequence (DNA): TGTGCCAGCAGTTTAGGTCAGCTGAACACCGGGGAGCTGTTTTTT.

V usage is TRBV20-1 and J usage is TRBJ2-1; TRBD2 is a possible D gene (5 bases). V was cut by 5 bases and J by 8 bases, with 22 bases left in between. Germline CDR1 is DFQATT and CDR2 is SNEGSKA (reference sequence). The CDR3 runs 15 residues. In DNA, the CDR3 is TGCAGTGCTCAATCGGAGGCAGTCGGTTTGGATGAGCAGTTCTTC. Its translation is CSAQSEAVGLDEQFF.

Ten or more counts support this clonotype. This chain's CDR3 is CASSSEISYEQYF. The DNA of the CDR3 is TGTGCCAGCAGCTCCGAGATCTCCTACGAGCAGTACTTC. J is TRBJ2-7 and V is TRBV7-6, with D hard to call. This CDR3 region has 13 residues. The V and J ends lost 4 bases and 0 bases respectively, with 7 bases between them. CDR1 SGHVS and CDR2 FNYEAQ come from the germline V gene. Variable domain in full (rest from reference TRBV7-6 and TRBJ2-7): GAGVSQSPRYKVTKRGQDVALRCDPISGHVSLYWYRQALGQGPEFLTYFNYEAQQDKSGLPNDRFSAERPEGSISTLTIQRTEQRDSAMYRCASSSEISYEQYFGPGTRLTVT.

This clonotype was detected many times. The chain is built from TRBV7-6 and TRBJ2-7, with D possibly being TRBD1 or TRBD2 (5 bases each). The CDR3 has 17 residues. Trimming shortened V by 1 base and J by 2 bases, and 18 bases separated the two germline ends. Per the germline V gene, CDR1 is SGHVS and CDR2 is FNYEAQ. The CDR3: CASSLVGPGTAPYEQYF. For the CDR3, the DNA is TGTGCCAGCAGCTTAGTGGGACCGGGGACCGCGCCCTACGAGCAGTACTTC.

This clonotype came up a few times. The rearrangement joins TRBV19 to TRBJ2-7; D not resolved. This CDR3 is built from 12 residues. Germline CDR1 is LNHDA and CDR2 is SQIVND (reference sequence). With 3 bases removed from V and 5 bases from J, the gap between germline ends came to 8 bases. For the CDR3, the DNA is TGTGCCAGTAGTATGGGCAGAAACGAGCAGTACTTC. This encodes CASSMGRNEQYF.

This clonotype was detected only a few times. The chain has TRBV5-1 and TRBJ2-2, with 12 bases fitting TRBD1. CDR1 is SGHRS, CDR2 YFSETQ, per germline. Trimming at V came to 4 bases and at J to 0 bases, leaving 10 bases not matched to a gene. The CDR3 consists of 19 residues. Written as DNA, the CDR3 is TGCGCCAGCAGCATAACCGGGACAGGGGGCTTAACGAACACCGGGGAGCTGTTTTTT. Translating it yields CASSITGTGGLTNTGELFF.

Only a few counts were recorded for this clonotype. J is TRBJ1-4 and V is TRBV5-1; D is ambiguous. Germline CDR1 is SGHRS and CDR2 is YFSETQ. This CDR3 region has 16 residues. V shed 3 bases and J shed 11 bases, with 23 bases lying between them. CDR3 coding DNA: TGCGCCAGCAGCTCCCCAATCGACGGACCCACTCAGAAACTGTTTTTT. Protein: CASSSPIDGPTQKLFF.

By sample fraction, this clonotype is medium-sized. The rearrangement uses TRBV6-2 or TRBV6-3 and TRBJ2-1; TRBD1 matches at 9 bases. V dropped 4 bases and J dropped 6; count of bases not matched to a gene: 4. This CDR3 comprises 14 residues. Germline CDR1 is MNHEY and CDR2 is SVGEGT. The CDR3 protein is CASSWGTGSNEQFF. CDR3 DNA sequence: TGTGCCAGCAGTTGGGGGACAGGGAGCAATGAGCAGTTCTTC.

This chain uses TRBV4-3 with TRBJ1-1, with D possibly matching TRBD1 (5 bases). The germline V gene has CDR1 LGHNA and CDR2 YSLEER. The V end was cut by 0 bases, the J end by 4 bases, with 9 bases between. CDR3 length: 14 amino acids. CDR3 coding DNA: TGCGCCAGCAGCCAAGATACGGGGACCACTGAAGCTTTCTTT. This gives the protein CASSQDTGTTEAFF.

There are many counts of this clonotype. This chain uses TRBV20-1 with TRBJ2-5, with 7 nucleotides matching TRBD2. V lost 2 bases, J lost 1 base, and 4 bases stayed unmatched. CDR1 DFQATT and CDR2 SNEGSKA come from the germline V gene (reference sequence). This CDR3 has 14 residues. CDR3 sequence (DNA): TGCAGTGCTAGAAGCGGGGAACCCCAAGAGACCCAGTACTTC. This translates into CSARSGEPQETQYF.

This clonotype was recorded many times. The chain recombines TRBV7-2 with TRBJ2-7; D gene ambiguous. The length of the CDR3 is 14 residues. Germline CDR1 is SGHTA and CDR2 is FQGNSA. Trimming left V 0 bases short and J 5 bases short, with 11 bases between. CDR3 DNA sequence: TGTGCCAGCAGCTTAGCGTTAGGGTACCACGAGCAGTACTTC. It encodes CASSLALGYHEQYF.

There are many counts of this clonotype. The gene calls are TRBV4-1 and TRBJ2-1; tentatively, D is TRBD1 (5 bases). V was cut by 1 base and J by 8 bases, with 12 bases left in between. Germline V gene sequence: CDR1 MGHRA, CDR2 YSYEKL. There are 14 residues in the CDR3. CDR3 DNA: TGCGCCAGCAGCCAAGTGGGGCAGGCCTATGAGCAGTTCTTC. It specifies CASSQVGQAYEQFF.

This clonotype was seen at least ten times. The chain uses TRBV6-5 and TRBJ2-1; 7 bases are a match to TRBD2. The CDR3 is made up of 17 amino acids. The germline CDR1 and CDR2 sequences are MNHEY and SVGAGI. With 0 bases clipped from V and 7 bases from J, the junction kept 12 bases outside the gene matches. The DNA of the CDR3 is TGTGCCAGCAGTTACTCAGGCGGGGGTGGCCTGGGTAATGAGCAGTTCTTC. This sequence encodes CASSYSGGGGLGNEQFF.

This clonotype has a count of ten or more. This chain connects TRBV7-4 to TRBJ1-1, with TRBD1 matching 7 bases. Per germline, CDR1 SGHVT and CDR2 SQSDAQ. The V gene end was trimmed by 4 bases and the J gene end by 2 bases; junction bases not matched to a gene: 16. There are 18 residues in the CDR3. This CDR3 is CASSSQGGNPIPNTEAFF. As DNA, the CDR3 is TGTGCCAGCAGCTCCCAGGGGGGGAATCCCATCCCCAACACTGAAGCTTTCTTT.

In this sample, this clonotype turned up a few times. The J gene is TRBJ1-1, the V gene TRBV7-9; D ambiguous. Germline V CDR1 and CDR2: SEHNR, FQNEAQ (reference sequence). The CDR3 is 15 residues long. With 2 bases removed from V and 4 bases from J, the gap between germline ends came to 14 bases. The CDR3 spells CASSLLPNSGTEAFF. The CDR3 region has the DNA TGTGCCAGCAGCTTACTCCCCAACTCTGGCACTGAAGCTTTCTTT.

This clonotype was found a few times. As DNA, the CDR3 is TGCAGTGCTAGCGGGGTTGCCTACGAGCAGTACTTC. Encoded protein: CSASGVAYEQYF. The chain employs TRBV20-1 and TRBJ2-7, with D tentatively TRBD2 (5 bases). CDR3 length: 12 residues. Germline lookup yields CDR1 DFQATT and CDR2 SNEGSKA (reference sequence). Trimming stripped 3 bases from V and 2 bases from J, with 8 bases between.

This clonotype was observed at least ten times. The V gene is TRBV7-8, the J gene TRBJ2-1, with 9 bases fitting TRBD2. Per germline, CDR1 SGHVS and CDR2 FQNEAQ. J gave up 2 bases and V 5 bases, and 13 bases lay outside the gene matches. The CDR3 contains 18 residues. CDR3 in amino acids: CASSTRVSGGTTYNEQFF. The CDR3 bases are TGTGCCAGCAGCACCCGGGTTAGCGGGGGTACAACCTACAATGAGCAGTTCTTC.

This clonotype was detected many times. The chain employs TRBV7-6 and TRBJ1-2; 9 nucleotides align to TRBD1. Trimming removed 5 bases from V and 4 bases from J; junction bases left unmatched: 14. CDR1 is SGHVS, CDR2 FNYEAQ, per germline. The CDR3 loop spans 17 amino acids. CDR3 sequence: CASSDGTGRGKSYGYTF. CDR3 nucleotides: TGTGCCAGCAGCGACGGGACAGGGCGAGGGAAGAGCTATGGCTACACCTTC.

By proportion, this clonotype is medium-sized (0.01 to 0.1%). The chain employs TRBV5-8 and TRBJ1-1; 10 nucleotides agree with TRBD1. The junction had 13 bases not matched to a gene; V was cut back by 4 bases and J by 4 bases. The CDR3 runs to 17 residues. Per germline, CDR1 SGHTS and CDR2 YDEGEE. The CDR3 DNA reads as TGTGCCAGCAGCCGACGACAGGGGGCATCCTGGGGCACTGAAGCTTTCTTT. Residues: CASSRRQGASWGTEAFF. Filled out from reference TRBV5-8 and TRBJ1-1, the complete variable domain reads EAGVTQSPTHLIKTRGQQATLRCSPISGHTSVYWYQQALGLGLQFLLWYDEGEERNRGNFPPRFSGRQFPNYSSELNVNALELEDSALYLCASSRRQGASWGTEAFFGQGTRLTVV.